This T cell receptor (beta chain) was profiled in a study of blood T cell repertoires in COVID-19. Study details: COVID-19 samples from acute and convalescent phases originated in the United States, Italy and Spain. Sample material is recorded as cDNA or gDNA derived from T cells, B-cell-depleted T cells, or PBMCs.

V shed 2 bases and J 3 bases; nucleotides not matched to a gene: 6. Germline V gives CDR1 MNHEY, CDR2 SMNVEV (reference sequence). The CDR3 is 15 residues long. In the source study's methods: The assay estimated nucleated cells by amplifying reference gene primers. Generated by immunoSEQ multiplex PCR, the TCRdb table keeps only in-frame clones and is missing some. V, J and clone size are taken as reported in that table, and D and trimming were inferred from the DNA itself. The sample has fewer than 350,000 clones, approximately 85% seen once. This clone is a singleton in its sample. This clonotype was sampled from a human donor in a cohort sampled during active COVID-19. V and J are TRBV27 and TRBJ1-2; 7 positions match TRBD1. Sequenced input: peripheral blood. The CDR3 sequence is CASSLTTGWDYGYTF. CDR3 nucleotides: TGTGCCAGCAGTTTAACGACAGGGTGGGACTATGGCTACACCTTC.